This T cell receptor (beta chain) was obtained from a study of shared clonotypes between healthy human individuals. With V trimmed by 5 bases and J by 6 bases, 10 bases remained unmatched. Germline V gene data show CDR1 as MGHRA and CDR2 as YSYEKL. The CDR3 extends over 15 amino acids. Assay: immunoSEQ multiplex PCR; the TCRdb copy retains only in-frame clones and omits some. The profile shows some 2,500,000 clones, over 85% of them singletons. This rearrangement joins TRBV4-1 to TRBJ2-7; 10 positions match TRBD1. What was sequenced was naive CD4+ T cells from PBMCs. Subset of the sample: CD45RA+ positively selected. The receptor was isolated from a man younger than 35 in good health. Some clones in this sample may be carry-over from other donors' samples. CDR3 amino acids: CASSGGRDRGVEQYF. The CDR3 DNA reads TGCGCCAGCAGCGGGGGCCGGGACAGGGGTGTCGAGCAGTACTTC.